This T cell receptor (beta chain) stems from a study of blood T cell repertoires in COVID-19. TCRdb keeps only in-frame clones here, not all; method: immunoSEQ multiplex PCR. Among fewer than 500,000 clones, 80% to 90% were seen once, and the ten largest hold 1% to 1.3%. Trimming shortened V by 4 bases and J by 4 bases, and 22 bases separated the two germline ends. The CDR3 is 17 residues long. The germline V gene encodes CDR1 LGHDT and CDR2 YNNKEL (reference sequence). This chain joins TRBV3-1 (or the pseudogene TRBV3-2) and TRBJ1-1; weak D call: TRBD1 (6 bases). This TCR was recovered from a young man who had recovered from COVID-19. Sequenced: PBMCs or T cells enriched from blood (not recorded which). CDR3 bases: TGTGCCAGCAGCCGCCTACCCGTCCAGGGGCTTGCCACTGAAGCTTTCTTT. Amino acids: CASSRLPVQGLATEAFF.